These 22 T cell receptor beta chains were sequenced from one sample in a study of human T cells and chemical hapten exposure. The time point denotes: patch test 3, about 24 weeks after DPC sensitization. Treatment meaning: therapeutic diphenylcyclopropenone sensitization with weekly scalp DPC. MiXCR was run by TCRdb on the RACE reads, yielding one entry per CDR3 protein. This table holds 85,000 to 100,000 distinct CDR3 sequences, 25% to 30% found once. The sample here was whole blood, taken in connection with sensitization to the hapten diphenylcyclopropenone (DPC). The receptors were sampled from a man in his forties with alopecia areata. Some clones in this sample may be carry-over from other donors' samples.

V and J are TRBV7-2 and TRBJ2-3; 11 nucleotides match TRBD1. J gave up 7 bases and V 3 bases, and 3 bases lay outside the gene matches. Germline CDR1 is SGHTA and CDR2 is FQGNSA. CDR3 size: 14 residues. Here the CDR3 reads CASSFGTGGNTQYF. CDR3 sequence (DNA): TGTGCCAGCAGCTTTGGGACAGGGGGAAATACGCAGTATTTT.

This rearrangement joins TRBV7-6 to TRBJ2-3, with 8 bases matching TRBD2. The J segment lost 4 bases and the V segment lost 1 base, leaving 7 bases of the junction unmatched. The CDR3 length is 16 residues. Per the germline V gene, CDR1 is SGHVS and CDR2 is FNYEAQ. The CDR3 bases are TGTGCCAGCAGCTTAGTAGGAGCGGGAGAGTCAGATACGCAGTATTTT. This encodes CASSLVGAGESDTQYF.

This chain joins TRBV28 and TRBJ2-6; D is unclear. Trimming shortened V by 5 bases and J by 5 bases, and 13 bases separated the two germline ends. Germline CDR1 MDHEN, CDR2 SYDVKM. The CDR3 is 15 amino acids. The CDR3 nucleotides read TGTGCCAGCAGTCAACCGAGAAAGAGGGCCAACGTCCTGACTTTC. Translated: CASSQPRKRANVLTF.

This clonotype was counted a single time. The chain joins TRBV20-1 to TRBJ2-1; possibly TRBD2 for D (5 bases). The CDR3 sequence is 14 residues long. Germline loops: CDR1 DFQATT, CDR2 SNEGSKA (reference sequence). Trimming stripped 0 bases from V and 4 bases from J, with 10 bases between. The CDR3 is CSARDLLAYNEQFF. The CDR3 DNA sequence: TGCAGTGCTAGAGACTTGCTAGCATACAATGAGCAGTTCTTC.

This clonotype turned up a few times. The V gene is TRBV20-1, the J gene TRBJ1-5; TRBD1 aligns across 11 bases. Trimming removed 0 bases from V and 4 bases from J; junction bases left unmatched: 11. The length of the CDR3 is 18 residues. CDR1 and CDR2 from the germline V gene are DFQATT and SNEGSKA (reference sequence). CDR3 residues: CSARDPRTGGAGNQPQHF. For the CDR3, the DNA is TGCAGTGCTAGAGATCCCCGGACAGGGGGCGCCGGAAATCAGCCCCAGCATTTT.

This sequence joins TRBV5-1 and TRBJ2-5, with D perhaps being TRBD1 or TRBD2 (6 bases each). V lost 4 bases and J lost 1, with 14 bases in between. This CDR3 is built from 15 residues. Per the germline V gene, CDR1 is SGHRS and CDR2 is YFSETQ. Written as DNA, the CDR3 is TGCGCCAGCAGCCGGGAGAGGGGGTCCCAAGAGACCCAGTACTTC. Protein sequence: CASSRERGSQETQYF.

This clonotype was counted a few times. The CDR3 is CSARVQGEQYF. DNA of the CDR3: TGCAGTGCTAGAGTTCAGGGGGAGCAGTACTTC. The rearrangement joins TRBV20-1 to TRBJ2-7; D is perhaps TRBD1 (6 bases). Looked up from germline, CDR1 is DFQATT and CDR2 is SNEGSKA (reference sequence). V was trimmed by 1 base and J by 7 bases, leaving 8 bases between them. The length of the CDR3 is 11 residues.

The gene calls are TRBV5-5 and TRBJ2-3; 13 nucleotides agree with TRBD2. CDR3 length: 16 residues. V was pared by 4 bases and J by 2 bases, with 4 bases of the junction left unmatched. CDR1 is SGHKS, CDR2 YYEKEE, per germline (reference sequence). CDR3 in DNA: TGTGCCAGCAGCCGGGGGACTAGCGGGACCACAGATACGCAGTATTTT. Translating it yields CASSRGTSGTTDTQYF. Complete variable domain (other parts from reference TRBV5-5 and TRBJ2-3): DAGVTQSPTHLIKTRGQQVTLRCSPISGHKSVSWYQQVLGQGPQFIFQYYEKEERGRGNFPDRFSARQFPNYSSELNVNALLLGDSALYLCASSRGTSGTTDTQYFGPGTRLTVL.

V is TRBV11-2 and J is TRBJ2-2, with D possibly matching TRBD1 (5 bases). From germline, CDR1 is SGHAT and CDR2 FQNNGV. This CDR3 has 15 amino acids. Trimming took off 7 bases at V and 0 bases at J, with 12 bases between the two ends. The CDR3 bases are TGTGCCAGCATCTTGACAGATGCGAACACCGGGGAGCTGTTTTTT. It is translated as CASILTDANTGELFF.

There are a few counts of this clonotype. V usage is TRBV27 and J usage is TRBJ2-4, with D perhaps matching TRBD1 or TRBD2 (5 bases each). Per germline, CDR1 MNHEY and CDR2 SMNVEV (reference sequence). Deletions cut 4 bases from V and 9 bases from J, with 7 bases between. The CDR3 runs 11 residues. CDR3 region: CASSSGGIQYF. The CDR3 nucleotides are TGTGCCAGCAGTTCTGGGGGCATTCAGTACTTC.

This clonotype was seen more than once but under ten times. The V call is TRBV5-1, the J call TRBJ2-3; TRBD2 aligns across 9 bases. Germline assignment: CDR1 SGHRS and CDR2 YFSETQ. V trimming: 6 bases; J trimming: 2 bases; junction bases outside the gene matches: 4. CDR3 size: 14 residues. This CDR3 is CASTRTSATDTQYF. The CDR3 DNA is TGCGCCAGCACCCGGACTAGCGCCACAGATACGCAGTATTTT.

The J gene is TRBJ1-1, the V gene TRBV5-1, with TRBD1 matching 8 bases. Germline CDR1 is SGHRS and CDR2 is YFSETQ. CDR3 length equals 15 residues. J lost 0 bases, V lost 4 bases, and 5 bases had no gene match. CDR3 region: CASSHGQGMNTEAFF. The CDR3 nucleotides read TGCGCCAGCAGCCACGGACAGGGAATGAACACTGAAGCTTTCTTT.

V and J are TRBV9 and TRBJ1-5; 8 bases are shared with TRBD1. V shed 2 bases, J shed 2 bases, and the junction held 0 bases outside the gene matches. Germline V CDR1 and CDR2: SGDLS, YYNGEE. This CDR3 has 14 residues. The CDR3 loop is CASSVTGGNQPQHF. In DNA, the CDR3 is TGTGCCAGCAGCGTGACAGGGGGCAATCAGCCCCAGCATTTT.

The chain employs TRBV4-3 and TRBJ1-1; D remains unclear. V dropped 0 bases and J dropped 3 bases, with 5 bases sitting between them. CDR3 length equals 13 residues. Germline-derived CDR1 and CDR2 are LGHNA and YSLEER. The CDR3 DNA sequence: TGCGCCAGCAGCCAAGATGAGTACACTGAAGCTTTCTTT. This sequence encodes CASSQDEYTEAFF.

The chain combines TRBV20-1 with TRBJ1-6; maybe TRBD1 (5 bases). The CDR3 runs 14 residues. Germline V gene lookup returns CDR1 DFQATT and CDR2 SNEGSKA (reference sequence). Trimming cost V 6 bases and J 10 bases, with 19 bases left between them. For the CDR3, the DNA is TGCAGTGCGCCGACCCCCAGGGAGTTCTCACCCCTCCACTTT. Translation gives CSAPTPREFSPLHF.

This clonotype appeared a few times. J is TRBJ2-1 and V is TRBV11-2; 11 bases line up with TRBD2. This CDR3 contains 13 residues. The V and J ends lost 5 bases and 10 bases, in that order; junction bases with no gene match: 4. Germline values: CDR1 SGHAT, CDR2 FQNNGV. CDR3 nucleotide sequence: TGTGCCAGCAGCCAAGGGACTAGCGGAGAGCAGTTCTTC. Translation gives CASSQGTSGEQFF.

The CDR3 region is CSASLLAGVPDTQYF. The CDR3 DNA is TGCAGTGCTAGCCTTCTAGCGGGAGTACCAGATACGCAGTATTTT. V and J are TRBV20-1 and TRBJ2-3; TRBD2 matches at 10 bases. V dropped 3 bases and J dropped 4; count of bases not matched to a gene: 7. Germline CDR1 and CDR2: DFQATT and SNEGSKA (reference sequence). The CDR3 consists of 15 residues.

The chain employs TRBV6-1 and TRBJ2-7, with 9 nucleotides matching TRBD1. Germline V gene lookup returns CDR1 MNHNS and CDR2 SASEGT. The V gene end was trimmed by 6 bases and the J gene end by 4 bases; junction bases not matched to a gene: 7. The CDR3 length is 14 residues. The CDR3 bases are TGTGCCAGCAGGCCGGGACAGGGCCTGTACGAGCAGTACTTC. The encoded protein is CASRPGQGLYEQYF.

Only a few counts were recorded for this clonotype. V gene TRBV27 combines with J gene TRBJ2-5, with 12 bases lining up with TRBD2. V shed 5 bases and J 2 bases; nucleotides not matched to a gene: 9. Germline V CDR1 and CDR2: MNHEY, SMNVEV (reference sequence). CDR3 length: 17 residues. In nucleotides, the CDR3 is TGTGCCAGCAGTCCAAATGGACTAGCGGGACTACAAGAGACCCAGTACTTC. Amino acid sequence: CASSPNGLAGLQETQYF.

This clonotype has a handful of counts. The genes are TRBV3-1 and TRBJ1-2; D is unresolved. Germline V lookup: CDR1 LGHDT, CDR2 YNNKEL (reference sequence). The V end lost 0 bases, the J end lost 5 bases, and 10 bases lay between the germline ends. The CDR3 extends over 14 amino acids. Here the CDR3 reads CASSQERSDYGYTF. The CDR3 DNA reads TGTGCCAGCAGCCAAGAAAGGTCCGATTATGGCTACACCTTC.

The V gene is TRBV28, the J gene TRBJ2-7; a weak D match, TRBD1 (6 bases). V dropped 8 bases and J dropped 9 bases, with 17 bases sitting between them. This CDR3 region has 12 residues. Per the germline V gene, CDR1 is MDHEN and CDR2 is SYDVKM. The CDR3 region is CASGQPTTRQYF. In DNA, the CDR3 is TGTGCCAGCGGACAGCCAACTACGAGGCAGTACTTC. The entire variable domain, with the rest obtained from reference TRBV28 and TRBJ2-7, is as follows: DVKVTQSSRYLVKRTGEKVFLECVQDMDHENMFWYRQDPGLGLRLIYFSYDVKMKEKGDIPEGYSVSREKKERFSLILESASTNQTSMYLCASGQPTTRQYFGPGTRLTVT.

The table lists this clonotype with a few counts. The chain has TRBV14 and TRBJ1-1, with a tentative D call TRBD1 (5 bases). The CDR3 covers 16 residues. Trimming removed 1 base at V and 0 bases at J, with 12 bases between. Germline-derived CDR1 and CDR2 are SGHDN and FVKESK. CDR3 DNA sequence: TGTGCCAGCAGCCAAGGGGCAGGGATTATGAACACTGAAGCTTTCTTT. It encodes CASSQGAGIMNTEAFF. The whole variable domain, remainder taken from reference TRBV14 and TRBJ1-1, is EAGVTQFPSHSVIEKGQTVTLRCDPISGHDNLYWYRRVMGKEIKFLLHFVKESKQDESGMPNNRFLAERTGGTYSTLKVQPAELEDSGVYFCASSQGAGIMNTEAFFGQGTRLTVV.